The T cell receptor (beta chain) under discussion was sequenced for a study of cytomegalovirus exposure and HLA in healthy donors. Germline loops: CDR1 MNHNS, CDR2 SASEGT. V shed 6 bases and J 6 bases; nucleotides not matched to a gene: 7. The CDR3 length is 14 residues. Sequencing used immunoSEQ multiplex PCR; TCRdb keeps in-frame clones, though not all of them. The table lists roughly 200,000 clones, about 80% of them singletons. The V and J genes are TRBV6-1 and TRBJ1-2; TRBD1 matches at 10 bases. Sequenced input: PBMCs. The TCR comes from a woman younger than 35 in good health and CMV-seropositive. The CDR3 nucleotides read TGTGCCAGCAGGGGAACGGGACAGGGGAATGGCTACACCTTC. It specifies CASRGTGQGNGYTF.